The 21 T cell receptor beta chains in this list originate from one sample, sequenced in a study of vaccination effects on CD4 cells after COVID-19. Sequencing used immunoSEQ multiplex PCR; TCRdb keeps in-frame clones, though not all of them. The sample holds tens of thousands of clones, about 80% seen once. These receptors lack a known antigen. After expansion with viral peptide pools in the ViraFEST assay, antigen-specific CD4+ T cells were sequenced. A 10-day culture period preceded the isolation of CD4+ T cells. Two doses of BNT162b2 or mRNA-1273 vaccine were administered to participants. Sequencing was performed on CD4+ T cells from PBMCs cultured with HCoV-NL63 spike peptides, taken after COVID-19 vaccination. Every receptor here comes from a human donor who received a COVID-19 vaccine. Some clones in this sample may be carry-over from other donors' samples.

The gene calls are TRBV11-2 and TRBJ1-1; 9 bases are shared with TRBD1. Germline assignment: CDR1 SGHAT and CDR2 FQNNGV. V dropped 5 bases and J dropped 4; count of bases not matched to a gene: 5. CDR3 length: 14 amino acids. Here the CDR3 DNA reads TGTGCCAGCAGCATGGACAGGGGTTGCACTGAAGCTTTCTTT. The encoded protein is CASSMDRGCTEAFF.

The rearrangement links TRBV15 to TRBJ2-6, with 9 nucleotides matching TRBD1. V lost 0 bases and J lost 8; bases outside the gene matches: 17. Germline assignment: CDR1 LNHNV and CDR2 YYDKDF (reference sequence). This CDR3 contains 20 residues. CDR3 region: CATSRDPAGTGFFLTNVLTF. CDR3 coding DNA: TGTGCCACCAGCAGAGATCCAGCCGGGACAGGGTTTTTTCTGACCAACGTCCTGACTTTC. Looking up the rest from reference TRBV15 and TRBJ2-6 gives the full variable domain: DAMVIQNPRYQVTQFGKPVTLSCSQTLNHNVMYWYQQKSSQAPKLLFHYYDKDFNNEADTPDNFQSRRPNTSFCFLDIRSPGLGDTAMYLCATSRDPAGTGFFLTNVLTFGAGSRLTVL.

The chain employs TRBV3-1 (or the pseudogene TRBV3-2) and TRBJ1-5, with D unresolved. Trimming left V 4 bases short and J 3 bases short, with 13 bases between. The CDR3 spans 15 residues. Germline values: CDR1 LGHDT, CDR2 YNNKEL (reference sequence). CDR3 DNA sequence: TGTGCCAGCAGCCGGGGAGGAGGAACCAATCAGCCCCAGCATTTT. It is translated as CASSRGGGTNQPQHF.

This clone was recorded once. The chain joins TRBV5-1 to TRBJ1-4, with D perhaps TRBD1 (6 bases). CDR3 length: 17 amino acids. Germline loops: CDR1 SGHRS, CDR2 YFSETQ. The germline V and J ends were trimmed by 4 bases and 3 bases, with 19 bases remaining between them. The CDR3 is CASSKTGYPGPNEKLFF. The CDR3 DNA sequence: TGCGCCAGCAGCAAAACAGGGTACCCGGGGCCTAATGAAAAACTGTTTTTT.

In this sample, this clone turned up once. The chain combines TRBV19 with TRBJ2-3; unclear D gene. The CDR3 contains 15 residues. Deletions cut 7 bases from V and 0 bases from J, with 14 bases between. Per the germline V gene, CDR1 is LNHDA and CDR2 is SQIVND (reference sequence). The CDR3 is CASKKGRVSTDTQYF. CDR3 in DNA: TGTGCCAGTAAAAAGGGAAGGGTAAGCACAGATACGCAGTATTTT.

The chain uses TRBV2 and TRBJ2-1; 13 bases agree with TRBD2. V lost 4 bases and J lost 3; bases outside the gene matches: 15. In germline, CDR1 is SNHLY, CDR2 FYNNEI. This CDR3 comprises 20 residues. The CDR3: CASSGWMTSGGSNNYNEQFF. The CDR3 DNA reads as TGTGCCAGCAGTGGATGGATGACTAGCGGGGGGTCCAACAACTACAATGAGCAGTTCTTC.

The chain carries TRBV2 and TRBJ1-6; D perhaps matches TRBD1 (6 bases). Germline assignment: CDR1 SNHLY and CDR2 FYNNEI. The CDR3 is 14 residues long. The V end lost 6 bases, the J end lost 7 bases, and 13 bases lay between the germline ends. CDR3 loop: CASRLDSPNSPLHF. Here the CDR3 DNA reads TGTGCCAGCAGACTGGACAGTCCCAATTCACCCCTCCACTTT.

The chain carries TRBV4-3 and TRBJ1-2; 9 bases line up with TRBD1. The CDR3 is made up of 15 amino acids. The V and J ends lost 0 bases and 4 bases, in that order; junction bases with no gene match: 3. Germline V gene sequence: CDR1 LGHNA, CDR2 YSLEER. CDR3 sequence (DNA): TGCGCCAGCAGCCAAGAGGTGACAGGGGGCTATGGCTACACCTTC. This sequence encodes CASSQEVTGGYGYTF.

The chain joins TRBV7-9 to TRBJ2-2; 8 nucleotides match TRBD1. Germline V gene sequence: CDR1 SEHNR, CDR2 FQNEAQ (reference sequence). Trimming at V came to 0 bases and at J to 1 base, leaving 1 base not matched to a gene. This CDR3 contains 16 residues. The chain's CDR3 is CASSLAGTGNTGELFF. Written as DNA, the CDR3 is TGTGCCAGCAGCTTAGCCGGGACAGGGAACACCGGGGAGCTGTTTTTT. The full variable domain, in which reference TRBV7-9 and TRBJ2-2 provide the parts outside the CDR3, is DTGVSQNPRHKITKRGQNVTFRCDPISEHNRLYWYRQTLGQGPEFLTYFQNEAQLEKSRLLSDRFSAERPKGSFSTLEIQRTEQGDSAMYLCASSLAGTGNTGELFFGEGSRLTVL.

DNA for the CDR3: TGTGCCAGCAGTCCCCCGCTCGGGACAGGGGTGGGGCAGCCCCAGCATTTT. Amino acids: CASSPPLGTGVGQPQHF. J is TRBJ1-5 and V is TRBV6-2 or TRBV6-3, with 10 bases that match TRBD1. The CDR3 contains 17 residues. The V gene end was trimmed by 5 bases and the J gene end by 7 bases; junction bases not matched to a gene: 14. CDR1 MNHEY and CDR2 SVGEGT come from the germline V gene.

This chain joins TRBV7-3 and TRBJ2-3; weak D call: TRBD2 (5 bases). This CDR3 is built from 17 residues. Trimming took off 0 bases at V and 4 bases at J, with 17 bases between the two ends. Germline values: CDR1 SGHTA, CDR2 FQGTGA. The CDR3 sequence: CASSLTGIAYLPDTQYF. The CDR3 bases are TGTGCCAGCAGCTTAACGGGTATAGCGTATTTACCAGATACGCAGTATTTT.

J is TRBJ1-2 and V is TRBV30; TRBD1 aligns across 9 bases. The length of the CDR3 is 17 residues. V lost 3 bases and J lost 5; bases outside the gene matches: 16. Germline assignment: CDR1 GTSNPN and CDR2 SVGIG (reference sequence). The CDR3 bases are TGTGCCTGGAGCCGGGATCATTCGGGACAGGGCGATTATGGCTACACCTTC. Its translation: CAWSRDHSGQGDYGYTF.

The chain recombines TRBV27 with TRBJ1-1; D ambiguous. The V end was cut by 5 bases, the J end by 1 base, with 11 bases between. This CDR3 region has 14 residues. The germline CDR1 and CDR2 sequences are MNHEY and SMNVEV (reference sequence). The DNA of the CDR3 is TGTGCCAGCAGTCCGTGGCCTTCGAACACTGAAGCTTTCTTT. Its translation is CASSPWPSNTEAFF.

This clone was seen only a few times. The chain combines TRBV12-3 or TRBV12-4 with TRBJ1-6; the D gene is possibly TRBD1 (6 bases). This CDR3 is built from 13 residues. V was cut by 5 bases and J by 10 bases, with 12 bases left in between. The CDR3 nucleotides read TGTGCCAGCAGTACCACAGGGCTCTCACCCCTCCACTTT. Translated, it gives CASSTTGLSPLHF.

This chain joins TRBV5-1 and TRBJ1-2; D is undetermined. The germline gives CDR1 SGHRS, CDR2 YFSETQ. CDR3 length: 14 amino acids. V was shortened by 2 bases and J by 4 bases, with 12 bases between the two germline ends. CDR3 amino acids: CASSFGGLGYGYTF. For the CDR3, the DNA is TGCGCCAGCAGCTTCGGAGGTCTAGGCTATGGCTACACCTTC.

The rearrangement uses TRBV27 and TRBJ2-2; 8 nucleotides agree with TRBD1. V shed 5 bases, J shed 7 bases, and the junction held 12 bases outside the gene matches. CDR1 is MNHEY, CDR2 SMNVEV, per germline (reference sequence). The CDR3 has 16 amino acids. CDR3 DNA sequence: TGTGCCAGCAGTACTACCGACAGGGGTTGGATCGGGGAGCTGTTTTTT. Translation gives CASSTTDRGWIGELFF.

The chain employs TRBV7-3 and TRBJ2-5; possibly TRBD1 for D (6 bases). From germline, CDR1 is SGHTA and CDR2 FQGTGA. V was trimmed by 1 base and J by 6 bases, leaving 12 bases between them. The CDR3 has 14 residues. CDR3 protein: CASSLKGQGQTQYF. Here the CDR3 DNA reads TGTGCCAGCAGCTTAAAAGGCCAGGGGCAGACCCAGTACTTC.

The chain recombines TRBV7-3 with TRBJ2-2, with D perhaps being TRBD1 or TRBD2 (5 bases each). This CDR3 comprises 16 residues. Germline CDR1 and CDR2: SGHTA and FQGTGA. The ends were cut back, 4 bases at V and 1 base at J, with 13 bases in the middle. The DNA of the CDR3 is TGTGCCAGCAGCTCATCCGGGACGTTGAACACCGGGGAGCTGTTTTTT. This gives the protein CASSSSGTLNTGELFF.

CDR3 sequence reads: CASSYSGQGETQYF. CDR3 nucleotides: TGTGCCAGCAGTTACTCGGGACAGGGGGAGACCCAGTACTTC. V gene TRBV6-5 combines with J gene TRBJ2-5, with 10 nucleotides matching TRBD1. Per the germline V gene, CDR1 is MNHEY and CDR2 is SVGAGI. The V segment lost 0 bases and the J segment 5 bases; nucleotides outside the gene matches: 0. There are 14 residues in the CDR3.

V usage is TRBV6-5 and J usage is TRBJ1-2; D is undetermined. Germline-derived CDR1 and CDR2 are MNHEY and SVGAGI. This CDR3 comprises 13 residues. V dropped 11 bases and J dropped 5 bases, with 18 bases sitting between them. CDR3 DNA sequence: TGTGCCTCAACCGGGCAGCTAAAGTATGGCTACACCTTC. Its protein is CASTGQLKYGYTF.

The chain joins TRBV21-1 to TRBJ2-2; TRBD1 is the table's D call and was not checked against the DNA. TRBV21-1 is deemed a pseudogene. The CDR3 extends over 17 amino acids. CDR3 amino acids: CASNPGQREGGTGELFF. The CDR3, as DNA: TGTGCCAGCAACCCGGGACAGCGAGAGGGGGGCACCGGGGAGCTGTTTTTT.